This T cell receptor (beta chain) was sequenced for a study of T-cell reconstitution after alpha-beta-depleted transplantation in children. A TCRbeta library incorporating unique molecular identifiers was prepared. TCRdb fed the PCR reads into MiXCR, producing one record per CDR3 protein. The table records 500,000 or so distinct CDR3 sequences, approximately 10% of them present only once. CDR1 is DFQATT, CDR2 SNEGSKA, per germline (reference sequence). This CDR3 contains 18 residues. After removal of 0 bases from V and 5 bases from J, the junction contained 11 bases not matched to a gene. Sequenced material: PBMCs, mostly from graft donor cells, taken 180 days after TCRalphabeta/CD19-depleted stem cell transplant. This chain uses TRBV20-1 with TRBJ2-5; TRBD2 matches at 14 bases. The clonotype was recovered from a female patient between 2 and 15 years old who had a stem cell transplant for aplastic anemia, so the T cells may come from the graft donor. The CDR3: CSARDLGGLAGGSETQYF. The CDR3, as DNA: TGCAGTGCTAGAGATCTGGGTGGACTAGCGGGGGGTTCGGAGACCCAGTACTTC.